This T cell receptor (beta chain) was sequenced in a study of cytomegalovirus exposure and HLA in healthy donors. General observations from the study: Overall, approximately 180 TCR beta chains were annotated as cytomegalovirus-associated. CMV serostatus was the only immune exposure information that was available.

V lost 3 bases to trimming and J lost 5 bases; unmatched junction nucleotides: 9. In germline, CDR1 is MGHDK, CDR2 SYGVNS. This CDR3 spans 16 amino acids. As regards this clone: Antigen specificity is unknown.

The primer mix had 60 Vbeta and 13 Jbeta primers. This table comes from immunoSEQ multiplex PCR, and its TCRdb copy is limited to in-frame clones, with some not included. Its listing shows around 100,000 clones. V and J are TRBV25-1 and TRBJ2-2, with 7 bases aligning to TRBD2. Sequencing was performed on PBMCs. This TCR came from a man aged 50-60 years in good health and CMV-seronegative. CDR3 protein: CASSDRGDLVTGELFF. In nucleotides, the CDR3 is TGTGCCAGCAGTGATCGGGGGGATTTGGTAACCGGGGAGCTGTTTTTT.